This TCR beta chain was captured by sequencing in a study of cytomegalovirus exposure and HLA in healthy donors. In the study overall: In a later analysis, it was reported that the roughly 120 validation repertoires had been produced on the same platform as the 666 repertoires belonging to the first cohort. Study-wide points: Reported results showed that the classifier diagnosed cytomegalovirus status with high specificity and sensitivity. Most TCRs appeared rarely, but some public TCRs recurred in many donors.

About this clone itself: The antigen remains undetermined.

Using immunoSEQ multiplex PCR, the repertoire was profiled, and TCRdb retains in-frame clones only, with some absent. The repertoire holds more than 70,000 clones, with about 94% as singletons. Germline V gene sequence: CDR1 SNHLY, CDR2 FYNNEI. Trimming removed 5 bases from V and 3 bases from J, with 8 bases in between. The CDR3 is 12 residues long. The V gene is TRBV2, the J gene TRBJ2-7, with a weak D call TRBD2 (6 bases). The sequenced sample was PBMCs. The source is a young woman in good health and CMV-seronegative. The DNA for the CDR3 is TGTGCCAGCAGTCGGCGGGACTACGAGCAGTACTTC. It is translated as CASSRRDYEQYF.